This T cell receptor (beta chain) was obtained from a study of blood T cell repertoires in COVID-19. V was clipped by 5 bases and J by 0 bases, with 10 bases between them. This CDR3 has 14 residues. From germline, CDR1 is MNHEY and CDR2 SMNVEV (reference sequence). Libraries were prepared by immunoSEQ multiplex PCR; TCRdb keeps only in-frame clonotypes and omits some of them. This table has more than 95,000 clones, approximately 81% appearing once. This chain uses TRBV27 with TRBJ1-2; no clear D. This TCR was recovered from a man in his 60s with acute or convalescent COVID-19. Input material: peripheral blood. CDR3 amino acids: CASSGTAANYGYTF. The CDR3 coding sequence is TGTGCCAGCAGTGGTACAGCAGCTAACTATGGCTACACCTTC.